The next 29 T cell receptor beta chains were all read from a single sample in a study of CD8+CD57+ T cells in acquired aplastic anemia. The use of genomic DNA as template underpinned the TCR beta VDJ and CDR3 profiling. Each CDR3 protein is one row after TCRdb ran MiXCR on the reads. The table shows about 420,000 distinct CDR3 sequences, with about 70% occurring only once. The specimen was sorted CD4+, CD8+, or CD8+CD57+ T cells (not recorded which) from PBMCs. The receptor set was obtained from a human donor in good health, serving as a control.

This clonotype was observed many times. The rearrangement uses TRBV5-6 and TRBJ2-7; D is unclear. The CDR3 has 13 amino acids. The germline CDR1 and CDR2 sequences are SGHDT and YYEEEE. Trimming pared 0 bases from V and 5 bases from J, leaving 9 bases between. CDR3 DNA: TGTGCCAGCAGCTTGGTCTACCCCAACGAGCAGTACTTC. It is translated as CASSLVYPNEQYF.

The table lists this clonotype with a few counts. This chain links TRBV20-1 with TRBJ2-7, with 9 positions matching TRBD1. Trimming at V came to 0 bases and at J to 4 bases, leaving 7 bases not matched to a gene. The CDR3 is 15 residues long. From germline, CDR1 is DFQATT and CDR2 SNEGSKA (reference sequence). The chain's CDR3 is CSARDQDRGIYEQYF. CDR3 coding DNA: TGCAGTGCTAGAGATCAAGACAGGGGGATTTACGAGCAGTACTTC.

This clonotype came up a few times. J is TRBJ2-7 and V is TRBV9, with a weak D call TRBD2 (7 bases). CDR1 SGDLS and CDR2 YYNGEE come from the germline V gene. Trimming cost V 0 bases and J 6 bases, with 13 bases left between them. CDR3 size: 14 residues. The CDR3 nucleotides read TGTGCCAGCAGCGTAGGAGGTGGGGGGGCCGAGCAGTACTTC. Protein product: CASSVGGGGAEQYF.

There are many counts of this clonotype. The gene calls are TRBV20-1 and TRBJ1-1, with 11 positions matching TRBD1. CDR3 length equals 13 residues. Germline CDR1 and CDR2: DFQATT and SNEGSKA (reference sequence). V dropped 3 bases and J dropped 7; count of bases not matched to a gene: 4. Here the CDR3 DNA reads TGCAGTGCTAGGGGAGGGACAGGGGGTGAAGCTTTCTTT. Amino acid sequence: CSARGGTGGEAFF.

This clonotype was recorded at least ten times. The chain uses TRBV4-1 and TRBJ1-2; 8 nucleotides align to TRBD1. The CDR3 has 17 amino acids. V lost 1 base to trimming and J lost 1 base; unmatched junction nucleotides: 8. Germline V gene lookup returns CDR1 MGHRA and CDR2 YSYEKL. DNA of the CDR3: TGCGCCAGCAGCCAAGGCGGACAGGGTCAATATAACTATGGCTACACCTTC. This codes for CASSQGGQGQYNYGYTF.

The chain is built from TRBV20-1 and TRBJ2-7, with TRBD2 matching over 9 bases. Germline values: CDR1 DFQATT, CDR2 SNEGSKA (reference sequence). V lost 1 base to trimming and J lost 0 bases; unmatched junction nucleotides: 7. The CDR3 is 16 residues long. This CDR3 is CSARGASGGSSYEQYF. The CDR3 nucleotides are TGCAGTGCTAGAGGGGCGAGCGGGGGGAGCTCCTACGAGCAGTACTTC.

With regard to this clonotype: Relative to the germline gene, one junction end is altered; a read error may explain this. V usage is TRBV5-1 and J usage is TRBJ1-1; no firm D call. The germline V gene encodes CDR1 SGHRS and CDR2 YFSETQ. The CDR3 loop spans 13 amino acids. The CDR3 DNA is TGTGCCAGCAGCCACATGAGGCACACTGAAGCTTTCTTT. This translates into CASSHMRHTEAFF.

This clonotype was recorded a few times. The V gene is TRBV18, the J gene TRBJ2-5, with 15 nucleotides matching TRBD2. The CDR3 has 17 amino acids. In germline, CDR1 is KGHSH, CDR2 LQKENI. Trimming removed 5 bases from V and 4 bases from J; junction bases left unmatched: 8. CDR3 sequence reads: CASSARTSGGARETQYF. DNA for the CDR3: TGTGCCAGCTCAGCCCGGACTAGCGGGGGGGCCCGAGAGACCCAGTACTTC.

The rearrangement uses TRBV4-2 and TRBJ2-5, with 10 bases lining up with TRBD2. Trimming took 4 bases from V and 3 from J; bases not matched to a gene: 8. CDR1 is LGHNA, CDR2 YNFKEQ, per germline. The CDR3 runs to 16 residues. Here the CDR3 reads CASSPGKAGGKETQYF. Written as DNA, the CDR3 is TGTGCCAGCAGCCCCGGTAAAGCGGGAGGGAAAGAGACCCAGTACTTC.

In DNA form, the CDR3 reads TGCGCCAGCAGACCGGGACTAGCGGGGACCACCGGGGAGCTGTTTTTT. Translated, it gives CASRPGLAGTTGELFF. The chain joins TRBV4-3 to TRBJ2-2, with 13 bases matching TRBD2. CDR1 and CDR2 (germline): LGHNA, YSLEER. The CDR3 spans 16 residues. V lost 6 bases, J lost 4 bases, and 5 bases stayed unmatched.

The chain combines TRBV15 with TRBJ1-5; the D is unclear. The length of the CDR3 is 15 residues. Per the germline V gene, CDR1 is LNHNV and CDR2 is YYDKDF (reference sequence). V was clipped by 3 bases and J by 2 bases, with 11 bases between them. CDR3: CATSSLGAGNQPQHF. The CDR3 DNA reads as TGTGCCACCAGCAGTTTAGGAGCAGGCAATCAGCCCCAGCATTTT.

There are many counts of this clonotype. The chain's CDR3 is CASSSDRVTTDTQYF. The CDR3 DNA reads as TGTGCCAGCAGTAGCGACAGGGTCACCACAGATACGCAGTATTTT. V usage is TRBV2 and J usage is TRBJ2-3; 7 bases agree with TRBD1. The V gene end was trimmed by 5 bases and the J gene end by 2 bases; junction bases not matched to a gene: 7. Germline values: CDR1 SNHLY, CDR2 FYNNEI. The CDR3 runs 15 residues. The full variable domain, with the rest looked up from reference TRBV2 and TRBJ2-3, is EPEVTQTPSHQVTQMGQEVILRCVPISNHLYFYWYRQILGQKVEFLVSFYNNEISEKSEIFDDQFSVERPDGSNFTLKIRSTKLEDSAMYFCASSSDRVTTDTQYFGPGTRLTVL.

Comment on this clonotype: No conserved phenylalanine or tryptophan ends this CDR3, so it is likely a read error. No DNA is shown, since the ends of the CDR3 on it are uncertain; the CDR3 is the one TCRdb lists. The V call is TRBV20-1, the J call TRBJ1-2; the table gives TRBD1 as D, unverified against the DNA. The CDR3 sequence runs 9 residues, both termini included. The germline CDR1 and CDR2 sequences are DFQATT and SNEGSKA (reference sequence). This CDR3 reads CSARDVRQV.

The chain has TRBV7-8 and TRBJ2-7; no reliable D call. The length of the CDR3 is 13 residues. Trimming took 4 bases from V and 5 from J, leaving 12 bases between them. Germline CDR1 SGHVS, CDR2 FQNEAQ. The CDR3 DNA sequence: TGTGCCAGCAGCTCCGCCAGGCAGAACGAGCAGTACTTC. It codes for CASSSARQNEQYF.

V usage is TRBV3-1 and J usage is TRBJ2-1; D not resolved. From germline, CDR1 is LGHDT and CDR2 YNNKEL (reference sequence). This CDR3 contains 15 residues. V lost 6 bases to trimming and J lost 7 bases, with 19 bases between them. In DNA, the CDR3 is TGTGCCAGCAGTTACTCGACCACGGGCTGGAATGAGCAGTTCTTC. Its translation: CASSYSTTGWNEQFF.

The table lists this clonotype with a few counts. The CDR3 protein is CASSWTGEEQFF. As DNA, the CDR3 is TGTGCCAGCAGCTGGACAGGCGAAGAGCAGTTCTTC. The chain combines TRBV5-5 with TRBJ2-1; 7 bases agree with TRBD1. The CDR3 runs to 12 residues. V trimming: 3 bases; J trimming: 10 bases; junction bases outside the gene matches: 4. CDR1 is SGHKS, CDR2 YYEKEE, per germline (reference sequence).

The V call is TRBV20-1, the J call TRBJ1-2, with unresolved D. CDR1 is DFQATT, CDR2 SNEGSKA, per germline (reference sequence). V was clipped by 0 bases and J by 6 bases, with 11 bases between them. The CDR3 extends over 13 amino acids. CDR3 region: CSARDLNSNGYTF. Here the CDR3 DNA reads TGCAGTGCTAGAGATCTAAATTCCAATGGCTACACCTTC.

This chain uses TRBV5-1 with TRBJ2-7; D is possibly TRBD1 (5 bases). This CDR3 has 18 residues. Germline CDR1 SGHRS, CDR2 YFSETQ. V was trimmed by 0 bases and J by 1 base, leaving 20 bases between them. CDR3 amino acids: CASSLDRTKQAESYEQYF. The DNA for the CDR3 is TGCGCCAGCAGCTTGGACAGGACCAAGCAGGCGGAGTCCTACGAGCAGTACTTC.

This clonotype occurred once. Its ends do not fully match the called genes, so a read error is possible. The CDR3: CAISDSQDTQSF. DNA of the CDR3: TGTGCCATCAGTGATAGCCAGGATACGCAGTCTTTT. V is TRBV10-3 and J is TRBJ2-3; D gene ambiguous. Germline values: CDR1 ENHRY, CDR2 SYGVKD. This CDR3 is built from 12 residues.

This clonotype was observed once. The junction differs from germline at one of its ends, possibly a read error. This chain joins TRBV7-9 and TRBJ2-7; D gene uncertain. This CDR3 has 13 amino acids. Germline assignment: CDR1 SEHNR and CDR2 FQNEAQ (reference sequence). The CDR3 DNA follows: TGTGCTAGCAGCTCCGGCAGGTCCTACGGGCAGTACTTC. This encodes CASSSGRSYGQYF.

This clonotype was observed once. This chain uses TRBV29-1 with TRBJ2-1, with a possible D match to TRBD2 (6 bases). Trimming cost V 6 bases and J 9 bases, with 12 bases left between them. Germline CDR1 is SQVTM and CDR2 is ANQGSEA. The CDR3 totals 11 residues. The CDR3 nucleotides are TGCAGCGTCCGGGACTTAGCTGAGCAGTTCTTC. This sequence encodes CSVRDLAEQFF.

The chain is built from TRBV11-2 and TRBJ1-2; the D gene is possibly TRBD1 (5 bases). This CDR3 contains 15 residues. Germline V gene lookup returns CDR1 SGHAT and CDR2 FQNNGV. Deletions cut 6 bases from V and 0 bases from J, with 14 bases between. The CDR3 loop reads CASSSAKTANYGYTF. DNA of the CDR3: TGTGCCAGCAGTTCCGCCAAGACAGCTAACTATGGCTACACCTTC.

On this clonotype: The junction departs from germline at one end; a sequencing error may be responsible. This chain links TRBV7-2 with TRBJ1-4; weak D call: TRBD1 (6 bases). CDR3 length equals 16 residues. Germline V gene lookup returns CDR1 SGHTA and CDR2 FQGNSA. Written as DNA, the CDR3 is TGTGCCAGCAGTCCCGGGACACGGGCCGCTAATGAAAACCTGTTTTTT. Translated, it gives CASSPGTRAANENLFF. The whole variable domain, remainder taken from reference TRBV7-2 and TRBJ1-4, is GAGVSQSPSNKVTEKGKDVELRCDPISGHTALYWYRQSLGQGLEFLIYFQGNSAPDKSGLPSDRFSAERTGGSVSTLTIQRTQQEDSAVYLCASSPGTRAANENLFFGSGTQLSVL.

The chain uses TRBV12-3 or TRBV12-4 and TRBJ1-4, with 9 bases fitting TRBD1. V lost 5 bases, J lost 2 bases, and 12 bases stayed unmatched. The CDR3 is 18 residues long. CDR3 residues: CASSEKGQGTGTNEKLFF. The CDR3 DNA sequence: TGTGCCAGCAGTGAAAAAGGACAGGGGACGGGCACTAATGAAAAACTGTTTTTT.

The chain carries TRBV20-1 and TRBJ2-1; tentative D call: TRBD2 (5 bases). CDR1 and CDR2 from the germline V gene are DFQATT and SNEGSKA (reference sequence). This CDR3 spans 15 amino acids. Trimming removed 6 bases from V and 6 bases from J, with 21 bases in between. The CDR3, as DNA: TGCAGTGCCCTACGGCCGGAGGCGCGAGGCAATGAGCAGTTCTTC. This codes for CSALRPEARGNEQFF.

The J gene is TRBJ2-3, the V gene TRBV20-1; 9 nucleotides align to TRBD2. CDR1 DFQATT and CDR2 SNEGSKA come from the germline V gene (reference sequence). This CDR3 is 16 amino acids long. The V segment lost 3 bases and the J segment 1 base; nucleotides outside the gene matches: 8. The CDR3 coding sequence is TGCAGTGCTAGTAGGGGTAGCGGGGGCTGCACAGATACGCAGTATTTT. Its translation: CSASRGSGGCTDTQYF.

A word on this clonotype: A much larger clone is a single base away; this may be a read error. A read error is likely, as this CDR3 ends without the conserved phenylalanine or tryptophan. This chain links TRBV10-2 with TRBJ1-5; possibly TRBD1 for D (5 bases). Germline loops: CDR1 WSHSY, CDR2 SAAADI. This CDR3 has 14 amino acids. The CDR3 sequence is CASSDTTVNQPQHS. Written as DNA, the CDR3 is TGTGCCAGCAGTGACACGACAGTTAATCAGCCCCAGCATTCT.

Regarding this clonotype: A read error may be the cause here, since a much bigger clone is one base away. The J gene is TRBJ2-1, the V gene TRBV7-2; 7 bases agree with TRBD1. The CDR3 is 15 amino acids. Germline CDR1 reads SGHTA; CDR2 reads FQGNSA. Germline trimming cut 6 bases from V and 5 bases from J; bases unmatched to any gene: 10. The CDR3 spells CASRSGGSDNNEQFF. The CDR3 region has the DNA TGTGCCAGCAGATCAGGGGGATCTGATAACAATGAGCAGTTCTTC.

A word on this clonotype: Just one base apart from a much larger clone, this may be a read error. V usage is TRBV7-9 and J usage is TRBJ1-1; maybe TRBD1 (5 bases). Deletions cut 4 bases from V and 6 bases from J, with 15 bases between. This CDR3 has 14 amino acids. CDR1 is SEHNR, CDR2 FQNEAQ, per germline (reference sequence). CDR3 sequence (DNA): TGTGCCAGCAGCTCACTAGGGGACCCGCCTGAAGCTTTCTTT. It is translated as CASSSLGDPPEAFF. Supplemented by reference TRBV7-9 and TRBJ1-1, the full variable domain reads DTGVSQNPRHKITKRGQNVTFRCDPISEHNRLYWYRQTLGQGPEFLTYFQNEAQLEKSRLLSDRFSAERPKGSFSTLEIQRTEQGDSAMYLCASSSLGDPPEAFFGQGTRLTVV.